What follows are 9 T cell receptor beta chains derived from one specimen sequenced in a study of vaccination effects on CD4 cells after COVID-19 (dated by TCRdb to the early 2020s). Their antigens are not known. To identify antigen-specific CD4+ T cell clonotypes by their expansion, the ViraFEST assay first stimulated PBMC with viral peptide pools and then applied TCR sequencing. After less than 13 days of culture, CD4+ T cells were isolated with the EasySep CD4+ T cell isolation kit. Two doses of either the BNT162b2 or the mRNA-1273 mRNA SARS-CoV-2 vaccine were administered to participants. Libraries were built with the immunoSEQ multiplex PCR assay. The source is immuneACCESS, and TCRdb retained only in-frame sequences with V and J called. Part of the clones is not carried over; for the studies checked, unresolved V genes explain less than half of this, and the remainder is unexplained. The sample table holds 20,000 to 30,000 clones, of which about three quarters were seen once. More than 5.5% of the sample lies in the top ten.

The sample in question was CD4+ T cells from PBMCs cultured with SARS-CoV-2 spike peptides, obtained after COVID-19 vaccination. The sample's cell subset or site label, in plain terms: SARS-CoV-2 spike overlapping peptide pool stimulation. The receptor set was obtained from a human donor who received a COVID-19 vaccine. Some clones in this sample may be carry-over from other donors' samples.

The gene calls are TRBV28 and TRBJ1-6; 9 bases line up with TRBD1. The J segment lost 9 bases and the V segment lost 3 bases, leaving 12 bases of the junction unmatched. The germline gives CDR1 MDHEN, CDR2 SYDVKM. This CDR3 comprises 17 residues. The chain's CDR3 is CASSFVGQGMKVSPLHF. The DNA for the CDR3 is TGTGCCAGCAGTTTTGTCGGACAGGGGATGAAAGTTTCACCCCTCCACTTT.

The chain couples TRBV10-2 to TRBJ2-4; 7 bases match TRBD2. The CDR3 is 17 residues long. J lost 7 bases, V lost 2 bases, and 14 bases had no gene match. Germline loops: CDR1 WSHSY, CDR2 SAAADI. This chain's CDR3 is CASSEPDRGVRRNIQYF. The CDR3 nucleotides read TGCGCCAGCAGTGAGCCCGATCGGGGGGTTCGGAGGAACATTCAGTACTTC.

By sample share, this clone is medium-sized. The chain uses TRBV27 and TRBJ2-3; D possibly corresponds to TRBD2 (5 bases). This CDR3 region has 15 residues. Germline lookup yields CDR1 MNHEY and CDR2 SMNVEV (reference sequence). Trimming left V 1 base short and J 4 bases short, with 12 bases between. The DNA of the CDR3 is TGTGCCAGCAGTTTATACCAGAGCGGCGCAGATACGCAGTATTTT. This gives the protein CASSLYQSGADTQYF.

The rearrangement uses TRBV2 and TRBJ1-4; perhaps TRBD1 as D (5 bases). Trimming took off 6 bases at V and 2 bases at J, with 10 bases between the two ends. The CDR3 runs to 14 residues. CDR1 and CDR2 from the germline V gene are SNHLY and FYNNEI. The CDR3 sequence: CASRARQTNEKLFF. Written as DNA, the CDR3 is TGTGCCAGCAGGGCAAGACAGACTAATGAAAAACTGTTTTTT.

This clone occurred once. The gene calls are TRBV10-2 and TRBJ2-7; unclear D gene. Trimming cost V 1 base and J 1 base, with 14 bases left between them. Germline V gene sequence: CDR1 WSHSY, CDR2 SAAADI. The CDR3 consists of 16 residues. CDR3 protein: CASSEFGRTVSYEQYV. The CDR3 DNA sequence: TGCGCCAGCAGTGAGTTCGGCAGGACCGTATCCTACGAGCAGTACGTC.

The chain is built from TRBV3-1 (or the pseudogene TRBV3-2) and TRBJ2-3; D may be TRBD1 or TRBD2 (5 bases each). V was pared by 6 bases and J by 0 bases, with 13 bases between. The CDR3 covers 15 residues. Germline CDR1 is LGHDT and CDR2 is YNNKEL (reference sequence). Written as DNA, the CDR3 is TGTGCCAGCAGTCCCAGGGCTAGCAGCACAGATACGCAGTATTTT. Its translation is CASSPRASSTDTQYF.

This chain joins TRBV10-3 and TRBJ2-7; 7 nucleotides line up with TRBD1. This CDR3 spans 12 amino acids. The V segment lost 8 bases and the J segment 5 bases; nucleotides outside the gene matches: 6. CDR1 and CDR2 from the germline V gene are ENHRY and SYGVKD. The CDR3 protein is CAIDRVFNEQYV. The CDR3 nucleotides read TGTGCCATCGACAGGGTGTTTAACGAGCAGTACGTC.

The genes are TRBV7-3 and TRBJ2-2; 15 positions agree with TRBD2. Germline trimming cut 5 bases from V and 4 bases from J; bases unmatched to any gene: 2. The CDR3 totals 16 residues. Germline CDR1 reads SGHTA; CDR2 reads FQGTGA. CDR3: CASSRTSGGATGELFF. In DNA form, the CDR3 reads TGTGCCAGCAGCCGGACTAGCGGGGGGGCCACCGGGGAGCTGTTTTTT. Full variable domain (missing parts from reference TRBV7-3 and TRBJ2-2): GAGVSQTPSNKVTEKGKYVELRCDPISGHTALYWYRQSLGQGPEFLIYFQGTGAADDSGLPNDRFFAVRPEGSVSTLKIQRTERGDSAVYLCASSRTSGGATGELFFGEGSRLTVL.

This clone qualifies as medium-sized. V and J are TRBV9 and TRBJ2-2, with D uncertain. Germline values: CDR1 SGDLS, CDR2 YYNGEE. V was trimmed by 4 bases and J by 0 bases, leaving 7 bases between them. This CDR3 has 14 residues. The CDR3 sequence: CASSPQPNTGELFF. DNA of the CDR3: TGTGCCAGCAGCCCCCAGCCGAACACCGGGGAGCTGTTTTTT.